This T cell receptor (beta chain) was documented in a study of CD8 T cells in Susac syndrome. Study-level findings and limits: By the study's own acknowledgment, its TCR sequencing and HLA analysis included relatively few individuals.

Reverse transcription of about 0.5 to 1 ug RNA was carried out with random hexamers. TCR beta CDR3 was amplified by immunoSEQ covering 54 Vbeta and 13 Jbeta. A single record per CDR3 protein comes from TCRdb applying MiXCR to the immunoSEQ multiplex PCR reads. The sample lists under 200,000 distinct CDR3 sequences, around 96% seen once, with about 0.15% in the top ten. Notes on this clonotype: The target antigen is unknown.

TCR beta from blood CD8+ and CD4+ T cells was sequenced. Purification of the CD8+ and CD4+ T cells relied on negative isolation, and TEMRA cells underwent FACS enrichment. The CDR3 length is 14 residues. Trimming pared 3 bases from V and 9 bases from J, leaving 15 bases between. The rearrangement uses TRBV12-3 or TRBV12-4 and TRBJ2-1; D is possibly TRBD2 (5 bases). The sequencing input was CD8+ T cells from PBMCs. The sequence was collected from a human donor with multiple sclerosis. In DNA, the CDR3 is TGTGCCAGCAGTTTCCCGCTAGGCGAGGGTGAGCAGTTCTTC. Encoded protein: CASSFPLGEGEQFF.